One and the same sample provided the 30 T cell receptor beta chains below, sequenced in a study of response to subunit inactivated influenza vaccine. One entry per CDR3 protein results from TCRdb running MiXCR on the RT-PCR reads. The profile shows almost 600,000 distinct CDR3 sequences, 12% to 15% of them singletons. The sequencing used PBMCs from blood, collected about 11 days after vaccination. The receptors come from a man aged 50 to 60 who received an inactivated influenza vaccine.

The chain couples TRBV28 to TRBJ1-5; D not resolved. CDR3 length: 15 residues. CDR1 is MDHEN, CDR2 SYDVKM, per germline. Deletions cut 7 bases from V and 3 bases from J, with 16 bases between. The CDR3 DNA is TGTGCCAGCAAAACTTACAAGTATCTCAATCAGCCCCAGCATTTT. Its protein is CASKTYKYLNQPQHF.

The chain joins TRBV5-1 to TRBJ2-6; D unresolved. CDR3 length: 16 amino acids. The V gene lost 4 bases and the J gene lost 0 bases, with 11 bases spanning the gap. Germline V gene data show CDR1 as SGHRS and CDR2 as YFSETQ. CDR3 bases: TGCGCCAGCAGCCTACTTAAGACCTCTGGGGCCAACGTCCTGACTTTC. This sequence encodes CASSLLKTSGANVLTF.

This chain joins TRBV10-3 and TRBJ1-4; 9 nucleotides match TRBD1. The V segment lost 2 bases and the J segment 8 bases; nucleotides outside the gene matches: 6. The CDR3 covers 15 residues. CDR1 ENHRY and CDR2 SYGVKD come from the germline V gene. CDR3 sequence (DNA): TGTGCCATCAGTGAGAGGACAGGGGCTTGGGAAAAACTGTTTTTT. This gives the protein CAISERTGAWEKLFF.

Remarks on this clonotype: This may arise from a read error, as a much more abundant clone is one base away. This is likely a read error, given that the CDR3 carries no conserved phenylalanine or tryptophan at its end. CDR3 sequence reads: CASSLGGTHYNEQFL. The CDR3 DNA reads as TGCGCCAGCAGCTTGGGCGGGACCCACTACAATGAGCAGTTCTTA. The rearrangement uses TRBV5-1 and TRBJ2-1, with D perhaps matching TRBD2 (6 bases). Germline CDR1 reads SGHRS; CDR2 reads YFSETQ. This CDR3 spans 15 amino acids. Trimming pared 0 bases from V and 3 bases from J, leaving 10 bases between.

The chain recombines TRBV28 with TRBJ2-7; 12 positions agree with TRBD2. The germline CDR1 and CDR2 sequences are MDHEN and SYDVKM. The CDR3 runs to 18 residues. V shed 6 bases, J shed 0 bases, and the junction held 12 bases outside the gene matches. The CDR3 sequence is CASRVGAASGRASYEQYF. The DNA for the CDR3 is TGTGCCAGCAGGGTGGGGGCGGCTAGCGGGAGGGCCTCCTACGAGCAGTACTTC.

This clonotype has ten or more counts. The CDR3 nucleotides read TGTGCCAGCAGCCCGGACGGGACAGGGCGTGGCTACACCTTC. Its protein product is CASSPDGTGRGYTF. The rearrangement uses TRBV5-5 and TRBJ1-2; TRBD1 matches at 9 bases. This CDR3 is built from 14 residues. Germline trimming cut 4 bases from V and 7 bases from J; bases unmatched to any gene: 8. Germline V gene lookup returns CDR1 SGHKS and CDR2 YYEKEE (reference sequence).

This chain links TRBV4-3 with TRBJ2-2, with 8 bases matching TRBD1. J lost 6 bases, V lost 1 base, and 4 bases had no gene match. The CDR3 runs 15 residues. Germline CDR1 and CDR2: LGHNA and YSLEER. The CDR3 coding sequence is TGCGCCAGCAGCCAAGGGGACAGGAGGTCCGGGGAGCTGTTTTTT. Its translation is CASSQGDRRSGELFF.

This chain uses TRBV15 with TRBJ2-3, with 15 bases fitting TRBD2. CDR3 length equals 16 residues. Trimming at V came to 4 bases and at J to 6 bases, leaving 5 bases not matched to a gene. Germline V gives CDR1 LNHNV, CDR2 YYDKDF (reference sequence). The DNA of the CDR3 is TGTGCCACCAGCACCCACGGACTAGCGGGGGGGGATACGCAGTATTTT. This gives the protein CATSTHGLAGGDTQYF.

Here the CDR3 DNA reads TGTGCCAGCAGTCAGGACAGGGCTCCAGAGACCCAGTACTTC. As protein: CASSQDRAPETQYF. The chain links TRBV12-3 or TRBV12-4 to TRBJ2-5, with 8 bases that match TRBD1. The CDR3 spans 14 residues. V lost 5 bases to trimming and J lost 4 bases; unmatched junction nucleotides: 6.

This clonotype was counted at least ten times. The gene calls are TRBV20-1 and TRBJ1-6; 7 bases fit TRBD1. CDR1 DFQATT and CDR2 SNEGSKA come from the germline V gene (reference sequence). J gave up 7 bases and V 4 bases, and 4 bases lay outside the gene matches. CDR3 size: 13 residues. CDR3 in amino acids: CSAIPGQNSPLHF. CDR3 bases: TGCAGTGCTATACCGGGACAGAATTCACCCCTCCACTTT.

This clonotype appeared a few times. The rearrangement uses TRBV11-2 and TRBJ2-7, with 9 bases identical to TRBD2. Germline lookup yields CDR1 SGHAT and CDR2 FQNNGV. Trimming at V came to 2 bases and at J to 7 bases, leaving 3 bases not matched to a gene. This CDR3 has 13 amino acids. The CDR3 region is CASSLLAGKEQYF. In DNA form, the CDR3 reads TGTGCCAGCAGCTTACTAGCGGGAAAAGAGCAGTACTTC.

The chain has TRBV28 and TRBJ2-3; unclear D gene. Between the trimmed V and J ends, which lost 5 bases and 4 bases, there was a span of 16 bases. The germline gives CDR1 MDHEN, CDR2 SYDVKM. The CDR3 covers 15 residues. This CDR3 is CASSDLMSGSDTQYF. CDR3 coding DNA: TGTGCCAGCAGTGACTTAATGAGTGGTTCAGATACGCAGTATTTT.

There are a few counts of this clonotype. The chain links TRBV28 to TRBJ2-7, with 10 bases lining up with TRBD1. Looked up from germline, CDR1 is MDHEN and CDR2 is SYDVKM. The V and J ends lost 3 bases and 4 bases, in that order; junction bases with no gene match: 9. The CDR3 loop spans 16 amino acids. The CDR3 DNA reads as TGTGCCAGCAGTTTCCCCGACCGGGACAGGGGTTACGAGCAGTACTTC. Protein product: CASSFPDRDRGYEQYF.

The J gene is TRBJ2-5, the V gene TRBV7-3, with TRBD2 matching 8 bases. J was trimmed by 4 bases and V by 5 bases; bases with no gene match: 12. This CDR3 is 16 amino acids long. From germline, CDR1 is SGHTA and CDR2 FQGTGA. The CDR3 DNA sequence: TGTGCCAGCAGCGAAATTGGGATAGCGGGACGAGAGACCCAGTACTTC. Protein product: CASSEIGIAGRETQYF.

The rearrangement links TRBV6-5 to TRBJ2-2; D is uncertain. V was shortened by 2 bases and J by 4 bases, with 11 bases between the two germline ends. This CDR3 is 15 amino acids long. CDR1 is MNHEY, CDR2 SVGAGI, per germline. CDR3 nucleotides: TGTGCCAGCAGTTACCAAACCCCCCCCACCGGGGAGCTGTTTTTT. Its translation: CASSYQTPPTGELFF.

This clonotype was counted a few times. The V call is TRBV28, the J call TRBJ2-7; TRBD2 agrees at 14 bases. CDR3 size: 15 residues. Trimming took 7 bases from V and 4 from J; bases not matched to a gene: 6. From germline, CDR1 is MDHEN and CDR2 SYDVKM. Here the CDR3 reads CASMGTSGSFYEQYF. Written as DNA, the CDR3 is TGTGCCAGCATGGGGACTAGCGGGAGTTTTTACGAGCAGTACTTC.

This clonotype showed up many times. The chain joins TRBV12-3 or TRBV12-4 to TRBJ2-7; weak D call: TRBD1 (5 bases). Trimming shortened V by 3 bases and J by 3 bases, and 24 bases separated the two germline ends. CDR3 length: 18 residues. The CDR3 protein is CASSFEGEVWWPFYEQYF. The CDR3, as DNA: TGTGCCAGCAGTTTCGAAGGGGAAGTTTGGTGGCCATTCTACGAGCAGTACTTC.

The CDR3 loop is CATSTLTGELFF. The CDR3 DNA sequence: TGTGCCACCAGCACTTTAACCGGGGAGCTGTTTTTT. This chain joins TRBV15 and TRBJ2-2; no clear D. This CDR3 contains 12 residues. Trimming removed 4 bases at V and 5 bases at J, with 5 bases between. The germline gives CDR1 LNHNV, CDR2 YYDKDF (reference sequence).

This clonotype was recorded only once. The chain couples TRBV20-1 to TRBJ2-1, with D perhaps TRBD1 (6 bases). Trimming left V 4 bases short and J 4 bases short, with 14 bases between. This CDR3 is 14 amino acids long. Germline CDR1 is DFQATT and CDR2 is SNEGSKA (reference sequence). CDR3 DNA sequence: TGCAGTGCTATAAGCTGGGGGCGGTACAATGAGCAGTTCTTC. It yields the protein CSAISWGRYNEQFF.

This chain joins TRBV7-2 and TRBJ1-6; D may be TRBD1 (5 bases). Germline V lookup: CDR1 SGHTA, CDR2 FQGNSA. The CDR3 consists of 17 residues. The V end lost 2 bases, the J end lost 6 bases, and 17 bases lay between the germline ends. The CDR3 loop is CASSLLSIRGGNSPLHF. CDR3 DNA: TGTGCCAGCAGCTTATTAAGCATACGTGGGGGTAATTCACCCCTCCACTTT.

There are many counts of this clonotype. The chain joins TRBV12-3 or TRBV12-4 to TRBJ1-4, with a tentative D call TRBD1 (5 bases). The CDR3 contains 14 residues. Trimming removed 1 base from V and 10 bases from J, with 13 bases in between. CDR3 loop: CASSLEGLTGKLFF. For the CDR3, the DNA is TGTGCCAGCAGTTTAGAGGGACTTACGGGAAAACTGTTTTTT.

This clonotype was counted ten times or more. The J gene is TRBJ2-5, the V gene TRBV5-6; 12 positions match TRBD2. CDR1 and CDR2 (germline): SGHDT, YYEEEE. CDR3 length: 15 amino acids. Losses at the gene ends were 2 bases for V and 2 bases for J; bases not matched to a gene: 1. The CDR3 is CASSFGLAGQETQYF. The CDR3 region has the DNA TGTGCCAGCAGCTTTGGACTAGCGGGGCAAGAGACCCAGTACTTC.

This clonotype was counted between two and nine times. The V and J genes are TRBV7-9 and TRBJ2-1, with D unresolved. Germline CDR1 is SEHNR and CDR2 is FQNEAQ (reference sequence). The CDR3 runs to 15 residues. V gave up 5 bases and J gave up 6 bases, with 17 bases separating them. CDR3 bases: TGTGCCAGCAGCCCCCGCGGCATGTCGGCCAATGAGCAGTTCTTC. It codes for CASSPRGMSANEQFF.

The gene calls are TRBV20-1 and TRBJ2-1, with 15 bases that match TRBD2. Germline-derived CDR1 and CDR2 are DFQATT and SNEGSKA (reference sequence). The CDR3 runs to 16 residues. V lost 4 bases and J lost 2; bases outside the gene matches: 3. Here the CDR3 DNA reads TGCAGTGCTAATGGACTAGCGGGAGGGCCCTACAATGAGCAGTTCTTC. Encoded protein: CSANGLAGGPYNEQFF.

A remark on this clonotype: At one boundary the junction diverges from the germline segment, which might be a read error. V is TRBV5-1 and J is TRBJ1-3; D gene unclear. The germline V gene has CDR1 SGHRS and CDR2 YFSETQ. The CDR3 totals 15 residues. CDR3 bases: TGCGCCAGCAGCTTAGACGGAGATCCTGGTAACACCATATATTTT. This codes for CASSLDGDPGNTIYF.

This clonotype was counted a few times. The chain employs TRBV6-2 or TRBV6-3 and TRBJ2-3; 7 positions agree with TRBD1. With 5 bases clipped from V and 2 bases from J, the junction kept 16 bases outside the gene matches. The CDR3 is made up of 18 amino acids. The V gene's germline CDR1 is MNHEY and CDR2 SVGEGT. CDR3 bases: TGTGCCAGCAGTAGACGCCGGGACAGACAGTTCTCCACAGATACGCAGTATTTT. Translating gives CASSRRRDRQFSTDTQYF.

The V call is TRBV5-1, the J call TRBJ2-7; maybe TRBD1 (5 bases). Per germline, CDR1 SGHRS and CDR2 YFSETQ. This CDR3 spans 15 amino acids. V shed 0 bases and J shed 5 bases, with 15 bases lying between them. The chain's CDR3 is CASSLGSGRVDEQYF. CDR3 sequence (DNA): TGCGCCAGCAGCTTGGGTTCCGGCAGGGTCGACGAGCAGTACTTC.

This clonotype was observed a handful of times. The CDR3 loop reads CASSYSNPGQGSETQYF. Written as DNA, the CDR3 is TGTGCCAGCAGTTACTCGAACCCCGGACAGGGTTCAGAGACCCAGTACTTC. The chain has TRBV6-5 and TRBJ2-5, with TRBD1 matching over 8 bases. J was trimmed by 4 bases and V by 0 bases; bases with no gene match: 10. This CDR3 is built from 17 residues. CDR1 MNHEY and CDR2 SVGAGI come from the germline V gene.

The V gene is TRBV19, the J gene TRBJ2-7; 10 nucleotides match TRBD1. V lost 6 bases to trimming and J lost 2 bases; unmatched junction nucleotides: 7. CDR3 length equals 15 residues. In germline, CDR1 is LNHDA, CDR2 SQIVND (reference sequence). The CDR3: CASSSGTGVTYEQYF. The DNA of the CDR3 is TGTGCCAGTAGCTCCGGGACAGGGGTAACCTACGAGCAGTACTTC.

This clonotype has a count of ten or more. CDR3 nucleotide sequence: TGTGCCAGCAGCTTAAGGGGACTCCTCCTCTCCTACGAGCAGTACTTC. It encodes CASSLRGLLLSYEQYF. The genes are TRBV11-2 and TRBJ2-7, with a tentative D call TRBD2 (6 bases). The CDR3 length is 16 residues. CDR1 and CDR2 (germline): SGHAT, FQNNGV. V lost 2 bases and J lost 0, with 14 bases in between.